Shown below are 2 T cell receptor beta chains from a single sample sequenced in a study of cytomegalovirus exposure and HLA in healthy donors. The PCR ran on 60 Vbeta and 13 Jbeta primers. Clones were read by immunoSEQ multiplex PCR, and TCRdb kept only the in-frame ones, dropping some. Seen here are about 130,000 clones, roughly 15% observed once, and the top ten hold about 2.6%. Input material: PBMCs. The source is a female donor in good health and CMV-seropositive.

Only a few counts were recorded for this clone. V is TRBV5-1 and J is TRBJ1-2; 12 nucleotides agree with TRBD1. The CDR3 has 17 amino acids. Germline values: CDR1 SGHRS, CDR2 YFSETQ. After removal of 4 bases from V and 4 bases from J, the junction contained 11 bases not matched to a gene. CDR3 loop: CASSRTGTGGSTYGYTF. CDR3 DNA: TGCGCCAGCAGCCGAACAGGGACAGGGGGCTCGACCTATGGCTACACCTTC. The variable domain in full, completed from reference TRBV5-1 and TRBJ1-2, reads KAGVTQTPRYLIKTRGQQVTLSCSPISGHRSVSWYQQTPGQGLQFLFEYFSETQRNKGNFPGRFSGRQFSNSRSEMNVSTLELGDSALYLCASSRTGTGGSTYGYTFGSGTRLTVV.

This clone was seen a few times. J is TRBJ1-2 and V is TRBV11-2; D might be TRBD1 (5 bases). Germline V gene lookup returns CDR1 SGHAT and CDR2 FQNNGV. CDR3 length: 15 amino acids. V lost 4 bases to trimming and J lost 4 bases, with 16 bases between them. As DNA, the CDR3 is TGTGCCAGCAGCTCCCTAAACCCAGGGTCCTATGGCTACACCTTC. Its translation: CASSSLNPGSYGYTF.